This T cell receptor beta chain is from a study of T cell changes during pregnancy in multiple sclerosis. Profiled with immunoSEQ multiplex PCR; TCRdb holds only in-frame clones, not every one. The sample comprises roughly 53,000 clones, around nine tenths of which are singletons, and about 0.36% rests with the top ten. The TCR comes from a female donor in good health, enrolled as a control in a pregnancy study. The sequenced sample was CD4+ T cells from peripheral blood mononuclear cells, obtained in the second trimester of pregnancy.

Here the CDR3 reads CASSQASNYGYTF. Written as DNA, the CDR3 is TGTGCCAGTAGTCAGGCCTCTAACTATGGCTACACCTTC. This chain joins TRBV19 and TRBJ1-2; no firm D call. Trimming removed 5 bases from V and 0 bases from J, with 7 bases in between. CDR1 and CDR2 from the germline V gene are LNHDA and SQIVND (reference sequence). The CDR3 contains 13 residues. The full variable domain, completed using reference TRBV19 and TRBJ1-2, is DGGITQSPKYLFRKEGQNVTLSCEQNLNHDAMYWYRQDPGQGLRLIYYSQIVNDFQKGDIAEGYSVSREKKESFPLTVTSAQKNPTAFYLCASSQASNYGYTFGSGTRLTVV.